The source of this T cell receptor beta chain is a study of blood T cell repertoires in COVID-19. The wider study: Both acute and convalescent COVID-19 samples were obtained from the United States, Italy and Spain. T cells, B-cell-depleted T cells, or PBMCs supplied cDNA or gDNA.

Authors' methods: The assay estimated nucleated cells by amplifying reference gene primers. Profiled with immunoSEQ multiplex PCR; TCRdb holds only in-frame clones, not every one. That table is the source of V, J and clone size, and D and trimming were worked out from the DNA. The sample has 250,000 to 300,000 clones; more than 75% are singletons. The table lists this clone with a few counts. The receptor was isolated from a middle-aged woman who had recovered from COVID-19. Sequencing was carried out using peripheral blood.

DNA of the CDR3: TGTGCCAGCAGCCAAGATGGTCGGGGGGGTTCCTACAATGAGCAGTTCTTC. Residues: CASSQDGRGGSYNEQFF. V is TRBV4-2 and J is TRBJ2-1, with 8 bases fitting TRBD2. Germline-derived CDR1 and CDR2 are LGHNA and YNFKEQ. This CDR3 region has 17 residues. J gave up 1 base and V 0 bases, and 5 bases lay outside the gene matches.